The source of this T cell receptor (beta chain) is a study of shared clonotypes between healthy human individuals. Overall study: Per donor, three plates held CD4 naive cells, three held CD4 memory, two held CD8 naive and one held CD8 memory.

It was across several immunoSEQ plates that each subset's genomic DNA was evenly split. The table came from immunoSEQ multiplex PCR; TCRdb's copy has only in-frame clones and leaves some out. The table lists about 2 million clones, approximately 94% of them singletons. Turning to this clone: Its cognate antigen is unknown.

Study-level points and caveats: The study found lower generation probabilities in non-shared clonotypes than in those shared by all four donors.

CD45RO-negative, CCR7-selected cells formed the naive CD8 fraction, which excluded terminally differentiated effector memory CD45RA+ cells. Donors were healthy HIV-negative adults without recently reported acute infections or vaccinations. This clonotype was obtained from a man aged 18-30 years in good health. The sample comprised naive CD8+ T cells sorted from blood.

CDR3: CASSSGTGFVSPLHF. The DNA of the CDR3 is TGCGCCAGCAGTTCAGGGACAGGGTTCGTTTCACCCCTCCACTTT. The chain carries TRBV4-3 and TRBJ1-6; 9 bases align to TRBD1. CDR1 and CDR2 (germline): LGHNA, YSLEER. Germline trimming cut 6 bases from V and 9 bases from J; bases unmatched to any gene: 9. The CDR3 extends over 15 amino acids.